This T cell receptor (beta chain) was captured by sequencing in a study of blood T cell repertoires in COVID-19. Across the study: COVID-19 samples from acute and convalescent phases originated in the United States, Italy and Spain. From T cells, B-cell-depleted T cells, or PBMCs came the material, which was cDNA or gDNA.

Germline V gene data show CDR1 as MDHEN and CDR2 as SYDVKM. The CDR3 sequence is 14 residues long. Produced via immunoSEQ multiplex PCR; TCRdb's table is partial and in-frame only. This sample has tens of thousands of clones, with around 80% found just once. The V call is TRBV28, the J call TRBJ2-5, with 10 bases aligning to TRBD1. The assigned J gene may be wrong: the sequence end matches TRBJ2-7 better. This clonotype originated in a woman aged 80 or older with active or convalescent COVID-19. Sequenced input: peripheral blood. The CDR3 DNA sequence: TGTGCCAGCAGTCAGGGACAGGGGATAAACGAGCAGTACTTC. It specifies CASSQGQGINEQYF.